A selection of T cell receptor beta chains follows, all from one sample in a study of blood T cell repertoires in COVID-19. The protocol was immunoSEQ multiplex PCR, while the TCRdb copy is restricted to in-frame clones and leaves out a portion. The sample has 150,000 to 200,000 clones, about nine tenths seen once. Sequenced input: peripheral blood. These receptors were collected from an older woman with COVID-19, enrolled during active disease. Both conserved end residues are part of each CDR3. A D gene is named only where the DNA matches it firmly. Clone sizes are given selectively: once, few, many, or a class where the clone is expanded.

D	V	J	size	CDR3	DNA
TRBD1	TRBV28	TRBJ2-5	.	CASSARGRATQYF	TGTGCCAGCAGCGCCAGGGGGCGAGCGACCCAGTACTTC
.	TRBV9	TRBJ2-1	.	CASSSGDSYNEQFF	TGTGCCAGCAGCTCGGGGGACAGCTACAATGAGCAGTTCTTC
.	TRBV12-3/TRBV12-4	TRBJ2-2	.	CASSFQGTGELFF	TGTGCCAGCAGTTTCCAGGGTACCGGGGAGCTGTTTTTT
TRBD1	TRBV5-1	TRBJ1-1	once	CASSPAGTRGTEAFF	TGCGCCAGCAGCCCCGCGGGGACCAGGGGGACTGAAGCTTTCTTT
TRBD1	TRBV24-1	TRBJ1-1	.	CATREGGRAFF	TGTGCCACCAGAGAAGGGGGCAGGGCTTTCTTT
.	TRBV7-2	TRBJ1-4	.	CASSLSIGKPGEKLFF	TGTGCCAGCAGCTTAAGTATAGGCAAACCGGGAGAAAAACTGTTTTTT
TRBD2	TRBV5-6	TRBJ2-5	.	CASSSLAGEETQYF	TGTGCCAGCAGCTCCTTAGCGGGAGAAGAGACCCAGTACTTC
TRBD2	TRBV5-4	TRBJ2-7	.	CASSRRASGNYEQYF	TGTGCCAGCAGTCGAAGGGCTAGCGGTAACTACGAGCAGTACTTC
TRBD1	TRBV19	TRBJ1-5	few	CASSKTAGQGGNQPQHF	TGTGCCAGTAGTAAGACTGCGGGACAGGGCGGCAATCAGCCCCAGCATTTT
TRBD1	TRBV7-2	TRBJ1-5	few	CASSANRGGNQPQHF	TGTGCCAGCAGCGCCAACAGGGGAGGCAATCAGCCCCAGCATTTT
.	TRBV6-2/TRBV6-3	TRBJ1-2	.	CASSYIYRDGYTF	TGTGCCAGCAGTTACATTTACAGGGATGGCTACACCTTC
TRBD2	TRBV2	TRBJ2-3	.	CASKNLAGGPNTQYF	TGTGCCAGCAAGAACCTAGCGGGAGGCCCCAATACGCAGTATTTT
TRBD1	TRBV10-2	TRBJ1-6	.	CASSESTGPGSPLHF	TGCGCCAGCAGTGAGTCGACAGGGCCAGGTTCACCCCTCCACTTT
.	TRBV6-5	TRBJ2-1	.	CASGPLNYNEQFF	TGTGCCAGCGGGCCATTAAACTACAATGAGCAGTTCTTC
.	TRBV18	TRBJ2-7	.	CASSRNRQSSYEQYF	TGTGCCAGCTCACGCAACCGACAGAGCTCCTACGAGCAGTACTTC
TRBD1	TRBV7-9	TRBJ2-7	few	CASSLATGGASRYF	TGTGCCAGCAGCTTAGCGACAGGGGGCGCCTCCCGGTACTTC